The 29 T cell receptor beta chains listed next were all sequenced from one sample in a study of shared clonotypes between healthy human individuals. Using immunoSEQ multiplex PCR, the repertoire was profiled, and TCRdb retains in-frame clones only, with some absent. This sample has about 490,000 clones, with around 73% found just once. Sequences were obtained from PBMCs. These receptors were taken from a woman in her thirties or forties in good health. Some clones in this sample may be carry-over from other donors' samples.

This clone was counted between two and nine times. This rearrangement joins TRBV5-1 to TRBJ2-7; D remains unclear. The germline V and J ends were trimmed by 7 bases and 2 bases, with 16 bases remaining between them. Germline V gene data show CDR1 as SGHRS and CDR2 as YFSETQ. The CDR3 is 14 residues long. The CDR3 loop is CASRHSERAYEQYF. DNA for the CDR3: TGCGCCAGCCGGCATTCCGAAAGGGCCTACGAGCAGTACTTC.

The rearrangement joins TRBV7-9 to TRBJ2-3, with 10 bases lining up with TRBD2. The CDR3 length is 14 residues. The J segment lost 8 bases and the V segment lost 5 bases, leaving 7 bases of the junction unmatched. From germline, CDR1 is SEHNR and CDR2 FQNEAQ (reference sequence). CDR3 residues: CASSPSSGSSTQYF. The CDR3 DNA reads TGTGCCAGCAGCCCATCTAGCGGGAGTTCTACGCAGTATTTT.

The chain is built from TRBV29-1 and TRBJ1-2, with D possibly TRBD1 on 5 matching bases. V dropped 7 bases and J dropped 6 bases, with 30 bases sitting between them. The CDR3 spans 17 residues. Germline assignment: CDR1 SQVTM and CDR2 ANQGSEA. CDR3 loop: CSGGVDRDPIRSHGYTF. CDR3 bases: TGCAGCGGTGGGGTCGACCGGGACCCGATTAGGAGCCATGGCTACACCTTC.

To note about this clone: With only one base between it and a far larger clone, this is likely a read error. This chain links TRBV28 with TRBJ2-5, with D tentatively TRBD1 or TRBD2 (5 bases each). The J call may be in error: the DNA end matches TRBJ2-7 better. The V gene's germline CDR1 is MDHEN and CDR2 SYDVKM. The CDR3 spans 16 residues. CDR3: CASGSRDPPSEFEQYF. For the CDR3, the DNA is TGTGCCAGCGGTTCCAGGGACCCTCCCTCTGAGTTCGAGCAGTACTTC.

V usage is TRBV25-1 and J usage is TRBJ2-5, with 8 bases matching TRBD2. Germline loops: CDR1 MGHDK, CDR2 SYGVNS. J lost 7 bases, V lost 6 bases, and 16 bases had no gene match. This CDR3 region has 16 residues. The CDR3 here is CASSAAGTRVGGTQYF. The DNA for the CDR3 is TGTGCCAGCAGCGCGGCCGGGACTAGGGTCGGGGGGACCCAGTACTTC.

The chain couples TRBV11-2 to TRBJ1-2; D might be TRBD1 (5 bases). With 1 base removed from V and 7 bases from J, the gap between germline ends came to 10 bases. CDR3 length: 13 amino acids. Germline-derived CDR1 and CDR2 are SGHAT and FQNNGV. This chain's CDR3 is CASSLARDGGYTF. The CDR3 DNA reads TGTGCCAGCAGCTTAGCCAGGGACGGTGGCTACACCTTC.

CDR3 residues: CASSVVGLGAGEADTQYF. As DNA, the CDR3 is TGTGCCAGCAGCGTAGTTGGGTTGGGAGCGGGAGAGGCAGATACGCAGTATTTT. The rearrangement joins TRBV9 to TRBJ2-3; 8 nucleotides line up with TRBD2. This CDR3 spans 18 amino acids. Trimming removed 0 bases from V and 4 bases from J; junction bases left unmatched: 13. Germline values: CDR1 SGDLS, CDR2 YYNGEE. Filled out from reference TRBV9 and TRBJ2-3, the complete variable domain reads DSGVTQTPKHLITATGQRVTLRCSPRSGDLSVYWYQQSLDQGLQFLIQYYNGEERAKGNILERFSAQQFPDLHSELNLSSLELGDSALYFCASSVVGLGAGEADTQYFGPGTRLTVL.

V is TRBV18 and J is TRBJ2-6; D remains ambiguous. The V end was cut by 6 bases, the J end by 2 bases, with 14 bases between. The CDR3 loop spans 16 amino acids. Germline lookup yields CDR1 KGHSH and CDR2 LQKENI. CDR3 residues: CASSPQAVPGANVLTF. The DNA of the CDR3 is TGTGCCAGCTCTCCCCAGGCGGTTCCTGGGGCCAACGTCCTGACTTTC.

The rearrangement joins TRBV4-2 to TRBJ2-5, with 8 positions matching TRBD2. The ends lost 1 base at V and 4 bases at J; junction bases unmatched: 8. The CDR3 is made up of 16 amino acids. Germline CDR1 is LGHNA and CDR2 is YNFKEQ. The CDR3 sequence: CASSQGLAGGGETQYF. DNA of the CDR3: TGTGCCAGCAGCCAAGGTCTAGCGGGCGGGGGAGAGACCCAGTACTTC.

V is TRBV28 and J is TRBJ1-1; D ambiguous. CDR3 length: 12 amino acids. V was clipped by 8 bases and J by 4 bases, with 11 bases between them. CDR1 MDHEN and CDR2 SYDVKM come from the germline V gene. CDR3 bases: TGTGCCAGCCGCACTTTTAGCACTGAAGCTTTCTTT. Its translation is CASRTFSTEAFF.

The genes are TRBV30 and TRBJ2-7, with 9 positions matching TRBD1. J was trimmed by 2 bases and V by 2 bases; bases with no gene match: 1. The CDR3 is 13 amino acids. The germline CDR1 and CDR2 sequences are GTSNPN and SVGIG (reference sequence). This CDR3 is CAWSRTGAYEQYF. The CDR3 DNA reads as TGTGCCTGGAGTCGGACAGGGGCCTACGAGCAGTACTTC.

The gene calls are TRBV28 and TRBJ1-5; 7 bases are shared with TRBD1. This CDR3 spans 16 amino acids. Germline CDR1 MDHEN, CDR2 SYDVKM. The ends lost 3 bases at V and 2 bases at J; junction bases unmatched: 7. This CDR3 reads CASSFLQGYRNQPQHF. As DNA, the CDR3 is TGTGCCAGCAGTTTCCTACAGGGGTATCGCAATCAGCCCCAGCATTTT. Together with reference TRBV28 and TRBJ1-5, the CDR3 gives the full variable domain: DVKVTQSSRYLVKRTGEKVFLECVQDMDHENMFWYRQDPGLGLRLIYFSYDVKMKEKGDIPEGYSVSREKKERFSLILESASTNQTSMYLCASSFLQGYRNQPQHFGDGTRLSIL.

The gene calls are TRBV5-1 and TRBJ2-7; D is perhaps TRBD2 (6 bases). Looked up from germline, CDR1 is SGHRS and CDR2 is YFSETQ. The CDR3 is 15 amino acids. Trimming shortened V by 3 bases and J by 1 base, and 14 bases separated the two germline ends. The CDR3: CASSSPQRASYEQYF. DNA of the CDR3: TGCGCCAGCAGCTCTCCTCAGCGGGCGTCCTACGAGCAGTACTTC.

Regarding this clone: A much larger clone differs by one base, so this may be a read error. Since the CDR3 does not end with the conserved phenylalanine or tryptophan, this likely comes from a read error. The chain is built from TRBV28 and TRBJ1-6; D unresolved. The germline V and J ends were trimmed by 4 bases and 7 bases, with 2 bases remaining between them. The CDR3 length is 11 residues. Germline V gene sequence: CDR1 MDHEN, CDR2 SYDVKM. CDR3 nucleotide sequence: TGTGCCAGCAGTTCGAATTCACCCCTCCACTCT. Translated, it gives CASSSNSPLHS.

This clone was detected once. CDR3 protein: CASSVGLSGELFF. Written as DNA, the CDR3 is TGTGCCAGCAGTGTAGGGCTTTCCGGGGAGCTGTTTTTT. The genes are TRBV28 and TRBJ2-2; D gene uncertain. Germline-derived CDR1 and CDR2 are MDHEN and SYDVKM. This CDR3 is 13 amino acids long. Trimming removed 5 bases from V and 6 bases from J, with 10 bases in between. Full variable domain (missing parts from reference TRBV28 and TRBJ2-2): DVKVTQSSRYLVKRTGEKVFLECVQDMDHENMFWYRQDPGLGLRLIYFSYDVKMKEKGDIPEGYSVSREKKERFSLILESASTNQTSMYLCASSVGLSGELFFGEGSRLTVL.

The chain couples TRBV25-1 to TRBJ2-3, with 9 bases aligning to TRBD1. Unmatched junction bases numbered 15, after V lost 8 bases and J lost 3 bases. The CDR3 runs 17 residues. Germline loops: CDR1 MGHDK, CDR2 SYGVNS. Here the CDR3 reads CASSQGRGTGTTDTQYF. The CDR3 nucleotides read TGTGCCAGCTCGCAGGGAAGGGGGACAGGGACGACAGATACGCAGTATTTT.

This chain joins TRBV5-8 and TRBJ2-7, with 8 bases identical to TRBD1. The CDR3 consists of 14 residues. The germline V gene encodes CDR1 SGHTS and CDR2 YDEGEE. The V gene end was trimmed by 6 bases and the J gene end by 7 bases; junction bases not matched to a gene: 12. The chain's CDR3 is CASIRQGSGGEQYF. The CDR3 DNA reads as TGTGCCAGCATCCGACAGGGGTCCGGGGGAGAGCAGTACTTC.

The chain joins TRBV6-5 to TRBJ2-7; the D gene is possibly TRBD2 (6 bases). This CDR3 comprises 13 residues. V lost 4 bases and J 7 bases, leaving 14 bases between the germline ends. CDR1 is MNHEY and CDR2 is SVGAGI in the germline V gene. The CDR3 region is CASSSGVWFEQYF. The CDR3 DNA sequence: TGTGCCAGCAGTTCGGGGGTCTGGTTTGAGCAGTACTTC.

This rearrangement joins TRBV19 to TRBJ1-3; D is ambiguous. Deletions cut 3 bases from V and 0 bases from J, with 6 bases between. This CDR3 comprises 14 residues. CDR1 is LNHDA and CDR2 is SQIVND in the germline V gene (reference sequence). CDR3: CASSIGLSGNTIYF. CDR3 DNA sequence: TGTGCCAGTAGTATTGGCCTCTCTGGAAACACCATATATTTT.

This rearrangement joins TRBV28 to TRBJ2-4; D perhaps matches TRBD2 (5 bases). The CDR3 length is 15 residues. The germline V gene encodes CDR1 MDHEN and CDR2 SYDVKM. Trimming stripped 6 bases from V and 1 base from J, with 13 bases between. CDR3: CASSPKRGAKNIQYF. DNA of the CDR3: TGTGCCAGCAGCCCTAAACGGGGTGCCAAAAACATTCAGTACTTC.

The chain combines TRBV5-8 with TRBJ2-7; 11 bases line up with TRBD2. Germline values: CDR1 SGHTS, CDR2 YDEGEE. Trimming removed 4 bases from V and 5 bases from J; junction bases left unmatched: 8. The CDR3 has 15 residues. CDR3 sequence (DNA): TGTGCCAGCAGCGGACTACTAGCGGGAGTGAACGAGCAGTACTTC. This encodes CASSGLLAGVNEQYF.

The V gene is TRBV4-3, the J gene TRBJ2-7; 9 bases map to TRBD2. This CDR3 region has 15 residues. The germline gives CDR1 LGHNA, CDR2 YSLEER. Losses at the gene ends were 1 base for V and 0 bases for J; bases not matched to a gene: 1. The CDR3 region is CASSQGTSDSYEQYF. CDR3 DNA: TGCGCCAGCAGCCAAGGGACTAGCGACTCCTACGAGCAGTACTTC.

The rearrangement uses TRBV14 and TRBJ1-3; D call uncertain. CDR3 length: 15 amino acids. Trimming shortened V by 4 bases and J by 2 bases, and 12 bases separated the two germline ends. Germline-derived CDR1 and CDR2 are SGHDN and FVKESK. CDR3 loop: CASSRWGDAGNTIYF. The CDR3 nucleotides read TGTGCCAGCAGCCGTTGGGGAGACGCTGGAAACACCATATATTTT.

This rearrangement joins TRBV4-1 to TRBJ2-1, with 9 bases lining up with TRBD1. The trim removed 3 bases at V and 3 bases at J, leaving 9 bases unmatched. In germline, CDR1 is MGHRA, CDR2 YSYEKL. CDR3 length equals 17 residues. The DNA of the CDR3 is TGCGCCAGCAGCCAGGGTGGGACAGGGAGCTTCTACAATGAGCAGTTCTTC. Residues: CASSQGGTGSFYNEQFF.

The CDR3 loop reads CASSLEGAGEQYF. CDR3 bases: TGCGCCAGCAGCTTGGAGGGGGCAGGTGAGCAGTACTTC. The chain recombines TRBV5-1 with TRBJ2-7; the match to TRBD1 covers 7 bases. Per germline, CDR1 SGHRS and CDR2 YFSETQ. The junction had 4 bases not matched to a gene; V was cut back by 0 bases and J by 7 bases. This CDR3 has 13 amino acids.

This clone was observed a single time. J is TRBJ2-7 and V is TRBV6-1, with a weak D call TRBD1 (5 bases). The V and J ends lost 4 bases and 2 bases respectively, with 12 bases between them. CDR1 MNHNS and CDR2 SASEGT come from the germline V gene. This CDR3 is built from 14 residues. In nucleotides, the CDR3 is TGTGCCAGCAGTGTGCAGGGCTCCACCTACGAGCAGTACTTC. Its translation: CASSVQGSTYEQYF.

Only one count was recorded for this clone. The J gene is TRBJ1-4, the V gene TRBV7-6; tentatively, D is TRBD1 (6 bases). From germline, CDR1 is SGHVS and CDR2 FNYEAQ. This CDR3 comprises 14 residues. V lost 4 bases and J lost 7, with 13 bases in between. The DNA of the CDR3 is TGTGCCAGCAGCTCCAGGGGTTCCCGTGAAAAACTGTTTTTT. Encoded protein: CASSSRGSREKLFF.

This clone was seen a handful of times. V gene TRBV30 combines with J gene TRBJ1-5, with TRBD1 matching 8 bases. CDR3 length: 14 residues. V gave up 1 base and J gave up 7 bases; unmatched junction bases: 6. The germline V gene has CDR1 GTSNPN and CDR2 SVGIG (reference sequence). CDR3 sequence (DNA): TGTGCCTGGAGTGCTGACAGGGGAGGACAGCCCCAGCATTTT. It encodes CAWSADRGGQPQHF. Complete variable domain (other parts from reference TRBV30 and TRBJ1-5): SQTIHQWPATLVQPVGSPLSLECTVEGTSNPNLYWYRQAAGRGLQLLFYSVGIGQISSEVPQNLSASRPQDRQFILSSKKLLLSDSGFYLCAWSADRGGQPQHFGDGTRLSIL.

The chain carries TRBV30 and TRBJ2-2; D may be TRBD1 (5 bases). Germline V gene data show CDR1 as GTSNPN and CDR2 as SVGIG (reference sequence). V lost 3 bases and J 1 base, leaving 9 bases between the germline ends. The CDR3 loop spans 14 amino acids. The CDR3 coding sequence is TGTGCCTGGAGGGCAGGGTTGAACACCGGGGAGCTGTTTTTT. Translating gives CAWRAGLNTGELFF.